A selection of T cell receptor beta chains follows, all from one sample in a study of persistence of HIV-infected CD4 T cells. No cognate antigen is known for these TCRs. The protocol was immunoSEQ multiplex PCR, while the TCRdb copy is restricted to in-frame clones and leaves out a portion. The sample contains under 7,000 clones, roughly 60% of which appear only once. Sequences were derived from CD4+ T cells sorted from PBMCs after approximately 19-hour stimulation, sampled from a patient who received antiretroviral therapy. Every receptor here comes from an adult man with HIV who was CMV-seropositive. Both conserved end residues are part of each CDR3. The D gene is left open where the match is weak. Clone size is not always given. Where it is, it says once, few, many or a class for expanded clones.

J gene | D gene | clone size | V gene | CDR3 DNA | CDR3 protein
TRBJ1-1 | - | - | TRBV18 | TGTGCCAGCTCCCTCGACAGGCTACTACTGAACACTGAAGCTTTCTTT | CASSLDRLLLNTEAFF
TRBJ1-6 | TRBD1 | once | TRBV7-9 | TGTGCCAGCAGCTCCCAGGGGGGAAATTCACCCCTCCACTTT | CASSSQGGNSPLHF
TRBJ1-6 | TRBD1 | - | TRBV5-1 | TGCGCCAGCAGCTTGGCCGCGGGACAGGGGAATTCACCCCTCCACTTT | CASSLAAGQGNSPLHF
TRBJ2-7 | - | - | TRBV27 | TGTGCCAGCAGTTTATTCGGCAGCCCCGGGGAGCAGTACTTC | CASSLFGSPGEQYF
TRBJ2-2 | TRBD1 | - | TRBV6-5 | TGTGCCAGCACCTCCGGGACAGGGAGCACCGGGGAGCTGTTTTTT | CASTSGTGSTGELFF
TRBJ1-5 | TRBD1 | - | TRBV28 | TGTGCCAGCAGTTCGCCGGGACAGGGGCAAGGGCAGCCCCAGCATTTT | CASSSPGQGQGQPQHF
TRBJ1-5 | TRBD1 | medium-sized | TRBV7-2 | TGTGCCAGCAGCTTAGAAGGGACAGGGCCACAGCCCCAGCATTTT | CASSLEGTGPQPQHF
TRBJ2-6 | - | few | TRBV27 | TGTGCCAGCAGTAAGTACTCACAGGGCAGTGGGGCCAACGTCCTGACTTTC | CASSKYSQGSGANVLTF
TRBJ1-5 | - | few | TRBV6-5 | TGTGCCAGCAGTTACGAGGATTGGCAGCCCCAGCATTTT | CASSYEDWQPQHF
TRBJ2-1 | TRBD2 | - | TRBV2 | TGTGCCAGCACCCAGGATCTACGGGGGGGGCCCTCAGATGAGCAGTTCTTC | CASTQDLRGGPSDEQFF
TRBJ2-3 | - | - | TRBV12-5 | TGTGCTAGTGCCTCGGACGTTAGCACAGATACGCAGTATTTT | CASASDVSTDTQYF
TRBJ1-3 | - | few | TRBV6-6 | TGTGCCAGCCGGGGGCCTGGAAACACCATATATTTT | CASRGPGNTIYF
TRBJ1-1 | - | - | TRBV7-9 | TGTGCCAGCAGCTTAGACAGGCAACCCTTGAACACTGAAGCTTTCTTT | CASSLDRQPLNTEAFF
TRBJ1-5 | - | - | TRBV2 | TGTGCCAGCACTCGGGGAAGGGGGGGAGCCAATCAGCCCCAGCATTTT | CASTRGRGGANQPQHF
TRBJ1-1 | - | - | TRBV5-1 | TGCGCCACTATCCTTCTCGGGACAGAAGCTTTCTTT | CATILLGTEAFF
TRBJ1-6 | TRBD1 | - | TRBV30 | TGTGCCTCGTACACAGGGGATAATTCACCCCTCCACTTT | CASYTGDNSPLHF
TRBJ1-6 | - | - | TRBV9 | TGTGCCAGCAGCGAGGGGGTGGGCAGGGGAAATTCACCCCTCCACTTT | CASSEGVGRGNSPLHF
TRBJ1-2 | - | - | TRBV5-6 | TGTGCCAGCAGCGGGTTTAACTATGGCTACACCTTC | CASSGFNYGYTF
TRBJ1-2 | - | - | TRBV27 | TGTGCCAGCAGTTTTTCCAGGAGGGCGGGTGGCTACACCTTC | CASSFSRRAGGYTF
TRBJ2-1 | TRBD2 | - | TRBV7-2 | TGTGCCAGCAGCTTAGTATTTAGCGGGGGGCCCTCCTACAATGAGCAGTTCTTC | CASSLVFSGGPSYNEQFF
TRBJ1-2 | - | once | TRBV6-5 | TGTGCCAGCAGCCCAGGGTGGTCCAACTATGGCTACACCTTC | CASSPGWSNYGYTF
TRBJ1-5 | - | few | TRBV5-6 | TGTGCCAGCAGCTTGCAGGGCCTCAATCAGCCCCAGCATTTT | CASSLQGLNQPQHF
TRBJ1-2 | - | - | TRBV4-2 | TGTGCCAGCAGGGCGGGGGCTAGTGACTATGGCTACACCTTC | CASRAGASDYGYTF
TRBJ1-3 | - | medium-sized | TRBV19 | TGTGCCAGTAGTGCAGACTTCTCTGGAAACACCATATATTTT | CASSADFSGNTIYF
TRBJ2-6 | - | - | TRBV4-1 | TGCGCCAGCAGCCAAGATAAGGGGTTCTCAGGGGCCAACGTCCTGACTTTC | CASSQDKGFSGANVLTF
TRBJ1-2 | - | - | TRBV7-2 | TGTGCCAGCAGCCCGGACCGAGCCTATGGCTACACCTTC | CASSPDRAYGYTF
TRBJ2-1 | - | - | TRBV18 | TGTGCCAGCTCACCAAAGACTTACTACAATGAGCAGTTCTTC | CASSPKTYYNEQFF
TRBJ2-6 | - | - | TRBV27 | TGTGCCAGCAGACCCCAGGTAGCTGGGGCCAACGTCCTGACTTTC | CASRPQVAGANVLTF
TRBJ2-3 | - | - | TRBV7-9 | TGTGCCAGCAGCACTTACGGCGGGAAAGATACGCAGTATTTT | CASSTYGGKDTQYF
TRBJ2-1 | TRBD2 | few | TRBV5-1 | TGCGCCAGCAGACTAGCGGGGGGGCGTGAGCAGTTCTTC | CASRLAGGREQFF
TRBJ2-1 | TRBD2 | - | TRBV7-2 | TGTGCCAGCAGCAGTAGCGGGGGATCGTCCTACAATGAGCAGTTCTTC | CASSSSGGSSYNEQFF
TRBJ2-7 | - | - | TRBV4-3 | TGCGCCAGCAGCCAAGAATCCCTGGGACTTCTATCCGAGCAGTACTTC | CASSQESLGLLSEQYF
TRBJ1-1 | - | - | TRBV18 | TGTGCCAGCTCACCGTACTCCATGAACACTGAAGCTTTCTTT | CASSPYSMNTEAFF
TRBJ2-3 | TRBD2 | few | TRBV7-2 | TGTGCCAGCAGCTATCTCGGGGGGAGAAATACGCAGTATTTT | CASSYLGGRNTQYF
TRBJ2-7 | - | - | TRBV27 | TGTGCCAGCAGATTGGGGCAGGGTGGGCCCGGCGAGCAGTACTTC | CASRLGQGGPGEQYF
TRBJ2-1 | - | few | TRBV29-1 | TGCAGCGTTGCCACTCAGGGGGGCCTCACCAATGAGCAGTTCTTC | CSVATQGGLTNEQFF
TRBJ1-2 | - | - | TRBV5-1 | TGCGCCAGCAGCTTGGCCGATGACAGCTATGGCTACACTTTC | CASSLADDSYGYTF
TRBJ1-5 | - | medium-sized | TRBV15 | TGTGCCACAAGAGGGGGAGGCCTCAATCAGCCCCAGCATTTT | CATRGGGLNQPQHF
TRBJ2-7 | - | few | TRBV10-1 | TGCGCCAGCAGTGAGGGGGGGAGCTCCTACGAGCAGTACTTC | CASSEGGSSYEQYF
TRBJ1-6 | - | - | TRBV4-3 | TGCGCCAGCAGCCAAGAAAGGCAGGAAATCTCCTATAATTCACCCCTCCACTTT | CASSQERQEISYNSPLHF
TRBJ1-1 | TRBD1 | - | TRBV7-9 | TGTGCCAGCAGCTTAGATACGGCAGGGGGGAGAACTGAAGCTTTCTTT | CASSLDTAGGRTEAFF
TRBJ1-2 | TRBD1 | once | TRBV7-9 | TGTGCCAGCAGCCCACAGGGGGCGGGAGGCTATGGCTACACCTTC | CASSPQGAGGYGYTF
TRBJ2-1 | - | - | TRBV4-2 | TGTGCCAGCAGCCAAGATTTGACAGGCTACGAGCAGTTCTTC | CASSQDLTGYEQFF
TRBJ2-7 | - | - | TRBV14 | TGTGCCAGCAGCCCTTCAATATCCGAGCAGTACTTC | CASSPSISEQYF
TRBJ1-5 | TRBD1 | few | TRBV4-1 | TGCGCCAGCAGCCAAGACGGACAGGGTATTCAGCCCCAGCATTTT | CASSQDGQGIQPQHF
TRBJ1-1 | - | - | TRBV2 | TGTGCCAGTAAGTCCTCGGGGGCGATGAACACTGAAGCTTTCTTT | CASKSSGAMNTEAFF
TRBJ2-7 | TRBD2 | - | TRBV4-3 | TGCGCCAGCAGCCAGATACTAGCGGGGGGGACGGAGCAGTACTTC | CASSQILAGGTEQYF
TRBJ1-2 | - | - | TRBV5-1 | TGCGCCAGCAGCTTGACCCAGGGAGGAAGGGGCTACACCTTC | CASSLTQGGRGYTF
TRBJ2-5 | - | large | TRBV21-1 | TGTGCCAGCAGCAAAGGTGTCTCAGGGGGCTTATCGACCCAGTACTTC | CASSKGVSGGLSTQYF
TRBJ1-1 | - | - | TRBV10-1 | TGCGCCAGCAGTGAGTCAGGACAAGTCTACTCTGAAGCTTTCTTT | CASSESGQVYSEAFF